Presented here are 14 T cell receptor beta chains from one specimen sequenced in a study of blood T cell repertoires in COVID-19. Using immunoSEQ multiplex PCR, the repertoire was profiled, and TCRdb retains in-frame clones only, with some absent. Of some 190,000 clones in the sample, 75% to 85% were seen once. Input material: PBMCs or T cells enriched from blood (not recorded which). Receptor source: a man under 40 with acute COVID-19.

V and J are TRBV19 and TRBJ2-1, with 8 bases matching TRBD1. V was clipped by 1 base and J by 4 bases; unmatched bases: 3. Germline V gene sequence: CDR1 LNHDA, CDR2 SQIVND (reference sequence). There are 15 residues in the CDR3. The CDR3 DNA is TGTGCCAGTAGTATAGCGGACAGGGAGTACAATGAGCAGTTCTTC. It yields the protein CASSIADREYNEQFF. Together with reference TRBV19 and TRBJ2-1, the CDR3 gives the full variable domain: DGGITQSPKYLFRKEGQNVTLSCEQNLNHDAMYWYRQDPGQGLRLIYYSQIVNDFQKGDIAEGYSVSREKKESFPLTVTSAQKNPTAFYLCASSIADREYNEQFFGPGTRLTVL.

The genes are TRBV12-3 or TRBV12-4 and TRBJ2-3, with D uncertain. V lost 4 bases and J 2 bases, leaving 4 bases between the germline ends. The CDR3 spans 12 residues. The CDR3 DNA reads TGTGCCAGCAGTTCCTCCACAGATACGCAGTATTTT. This gives the protein CASSSSTDTQYF.

The chain recombines TRBV9 with TRBJ1-1, with D unclear. With 3 bases removed from V and 0 bases from J, the gap between germline ends came to 9 bases. The CDR3 runs 14 residues. Germline V CDR1 and CDR2: SGDLS, YYNGEE. The CDR3 spells CASSGTQMNTEAFF. The CDR3 nucleotides read TGTGCCAGCAGCGGAACACAGATGAACACTGAAGCTTTCTTT. Supplemented by reference TRBV9 and TRBJ1-1, the full variable domain reads DSGVTQTPKHLITATGQRVTLRCSPRSGDLSVYWYQQSLDQGLQFLIQYYNGEERAKGNILERFSAQQFPDLHSELNLSSLELGDSALYFCASSGTQMNTEAFFGQGTRLTVV.

The chain recombines TRBV19 with TRBJ2-6, with a tentative D call TRBD2 (5 bases). This CDR3 is built from 16 residues. Trimming shortened V by 6 bases and J by 1 base, and 13 bases separated the two germline ends. Germline CDR1 reads LNHDA; CDR2 reads SQIVND (reference sequence). CDR3 loop: CASRLEGYSGANVLTF. The CDR3 DNA reads TGTGCCAGTAGGTTAGAGGGCTATTCTGGGGCCAACGTCCTGACTTTC.

This chain connects TRBV28 to TRBJ1-2; D possibly corresponds to TRBD1 (6 bases). This CDR3 is 13 amino acids long. Germline-derived CDR1 and CDR2 are MDHEN and SYDVKM. The V and J ends lost 2 bases and 8 bases respectively, with 12 bases between them. CDR3 nucleotides: TGTGCCAGCAGTTTAACACCAGGGGAAGGCTACACCTTC. Translated: CASSLTPGEGYTF.

This clone was detected a few times. The chain uses TRBV9 and TRBJ2-2; D unresolved. V shed 0 bases and J shed 6 bases, with 12 bases lying between them. The CDR3 consists of 15 residues. Germline lookup yields CDR1 SGDLS and CDR2 YYNGEE. CDR3 in DNA: TGTGCCAGCAGCGTAGGAGGTGGTGGGTCCGGGGAGCTGTTTTTT. Protein sequence: CASSVGGGGSGELFF. Using reference TRBV9 and TRBJ2-2 for the parts outside the CDR3, the full variable domain is DSGVTQTPKHLITATGQRVTLRCSPRSGDLSVYWYQQSLDQGLQFLIQYYNGEERAKGNILERFSAQQFPDLHSELNLSSLELGDSALYFCASSVGGGGSGELFFGEGSRLTVL.

V usage is TRBV9 and J usage is TRBJ1-1, with D maybe TRBD1 (5 bases). The germline V gene has CDR1 SGDLS and CDR2 YYNGEE. Trimming took 2 bases from V and 1 from J, leaving 9 bases between them. The CDR3 has 14 amino acids. CDR3 sequence reads: CASSVGGTNTEAFF. CDR3 DNA sequence: TGTGCCAGCAGCGTGGGGGGGACGAACACTGAAGCTTTCTTT.

This clone was counted only a few times. The chain joins TRBV29-1 to TRBJ1-1, with TRBD1 matching 7 bases. CDR3 size: 14 residues. Per germline, CDR1 SQVTM and CDR2 ANQGSEA. Trimming cost V 5 bases and J 4 bases; bases outside gene matches: 10. CDR3 protein: CSVRWNRGGTEAFF. The CDR3, as DNA: TGCAGCGTTCGATGGAACAGGGGCGGCACTGAAGCTTTCTTT.

The chain is built from TRBV27 and TRBJ2-3; D gene ambiguous. Germline values: CDR1 MNHEY, CDR2 SMNVEV (reference sequence). V lost 6 bases and J lost 1, with 11 bases in between. CDR3 length: 14 amino acids. The CDR3 sequence is CASRSGSGTDTQYF. The CDR3 DNA follows: TGTGCCAGCAGGAGTGGTAGTGGCACAGATACGCAGTATTTT.

Written as DNA, the CDR3 is TGCGCCAGCAACCAACAGGGCTGGGATCAGCCCCAGCATTTT. It is translated as CASNQQGWDQPQHF. The chain uses TRBV10-2 and TRBJ1-5, with a possible D match to TRBD1 (6 bases). The CDR3 spans 14 residues. With 7 bases removed from V and 5 bases from J, the gap between germline ends came to 15 bases. CDR1 is WSHSY, CDR2 SAAADI, per germline.

The DNA of the CDR3 is TGTGCCAGCAGCTTGGAAGTCGAGTCACCCCTCCACTTT. Translating gives CASSLEVESPLHF. The rearrangement uses TRBV5-5 and TRBJ1-6; no clear D gene. Germline V lookup: CDR1 SGHKS, CDR2 YYEKEE (reference sequence). Deletions cut 0 bases from V and 10 bases from J, with 8 bases between. The CDR3 has 13 amino acids.

The rearrangement joins TRBV6-5 to TRBJ2-7; D is possibly TRBD1 (5 bases). The CDR3 length is 13 residues. Germline V gives CDR1 MNHEY, CDR2 SVGAGI. The germline V and J ends were trimmed by 6 bases and 2 bases, with 11 bases remaining between them. CDR3: CASRVQEPYEQYF. DNA for the CDR3: TGTGCCAGCAGAGTACAGGAGCCCTACGAGCAGTACTTC.

The chain employs TRBV4-1 and TRBJ2-3; 8 bases are shared with TRBD2. The CDR3 contains 14 residues. Looked up from germline, CDR1 is MGHRA and CDR2 is YSYEKL. Trimming cost V 4 bases and J 4 bases; bases outside gene matches: 4. CDR3 nucleotide sequence: TGCGCCAGCAGCCCGAGCGGGGGCGCAGATACGCAGTATTTT. Amino acid sequence: CASSPSGGADTQYF.

In its sample, this clone was seen many times. CDR3 amino acids: CASSSWTGTNTGELFF. Here the CDR3 DNA reads TGTGCCAGCAGCTCCTGGACAGGAACGAACACCGGGGAGCTGTTTTTT. This chain links TRBV11-1 with TRBJ2-2; TRBD1 agrees at 7 bases. This CDR3 spans 16 amino acids. CDR1 is SGHAT and CDR2 is FQDESV in the germline V gene (reference sequence). The junction had 5 bases not matched to a gene; V was cut back by 4 bases and J by 0 bases.